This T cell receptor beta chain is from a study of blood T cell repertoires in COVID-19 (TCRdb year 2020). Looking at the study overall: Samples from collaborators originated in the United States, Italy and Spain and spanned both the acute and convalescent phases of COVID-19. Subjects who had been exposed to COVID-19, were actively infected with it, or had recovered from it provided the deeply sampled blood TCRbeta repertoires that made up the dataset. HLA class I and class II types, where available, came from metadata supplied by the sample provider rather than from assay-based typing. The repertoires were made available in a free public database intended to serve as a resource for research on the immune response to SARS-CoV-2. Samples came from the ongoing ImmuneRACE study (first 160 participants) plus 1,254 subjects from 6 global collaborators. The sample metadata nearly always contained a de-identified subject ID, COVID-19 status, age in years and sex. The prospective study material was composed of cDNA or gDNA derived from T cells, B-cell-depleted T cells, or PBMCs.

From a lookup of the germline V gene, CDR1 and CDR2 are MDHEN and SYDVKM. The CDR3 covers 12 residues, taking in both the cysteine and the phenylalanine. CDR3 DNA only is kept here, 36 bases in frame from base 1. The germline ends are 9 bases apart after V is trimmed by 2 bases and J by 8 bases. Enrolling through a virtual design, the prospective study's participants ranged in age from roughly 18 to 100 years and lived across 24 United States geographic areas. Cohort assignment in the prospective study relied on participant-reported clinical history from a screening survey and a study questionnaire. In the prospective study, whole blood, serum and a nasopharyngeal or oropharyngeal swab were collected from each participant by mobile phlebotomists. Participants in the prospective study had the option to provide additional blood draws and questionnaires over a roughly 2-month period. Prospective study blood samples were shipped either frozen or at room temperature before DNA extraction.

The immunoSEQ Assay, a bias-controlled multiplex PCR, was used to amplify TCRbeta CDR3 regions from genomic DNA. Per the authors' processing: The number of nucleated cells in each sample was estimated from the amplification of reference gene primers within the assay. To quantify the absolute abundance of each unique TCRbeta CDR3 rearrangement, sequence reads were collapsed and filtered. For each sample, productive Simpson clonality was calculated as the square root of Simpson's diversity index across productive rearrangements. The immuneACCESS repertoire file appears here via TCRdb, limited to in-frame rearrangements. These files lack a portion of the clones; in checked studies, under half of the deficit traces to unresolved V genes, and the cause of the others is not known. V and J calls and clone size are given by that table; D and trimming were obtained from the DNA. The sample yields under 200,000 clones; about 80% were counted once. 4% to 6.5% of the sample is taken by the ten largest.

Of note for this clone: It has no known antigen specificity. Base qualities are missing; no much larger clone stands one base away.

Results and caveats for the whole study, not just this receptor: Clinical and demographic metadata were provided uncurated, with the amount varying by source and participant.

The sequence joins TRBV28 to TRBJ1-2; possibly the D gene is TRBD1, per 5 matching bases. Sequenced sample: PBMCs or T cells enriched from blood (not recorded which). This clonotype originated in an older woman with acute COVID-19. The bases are TGTGCCAGCAGTTTAGCAGGGAAGGGCTACACCTTC. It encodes CASSLAGKGYTF.